Below are 5 T cell receptor beta chains sequenced from a single sample in a study of shared clonotypes between healthy human individuals. TCRdb's table, derived via immunoSEQ multiplex PCR, lists solely in-frame clones and lacks some. The data hold approximately 1,500,000 clones, with around 97% observed a single time. Sequencing input: naive CD4+ T cells sorted from blood. Specified subset: CD45RA+ positively selected. The receptors originated from a man in his thirties or forties in good health.

The genes are TRBV25-1 and TRBJ2-3, with TRBD1 identical over 8 bases. Per the germline V gene, CDR1 is MGHDK and CDR2 is SYGVNS. Trimming took 5 bases from V and 4 from J; bases not matched to a gene: 8. The CDR3 contains 15 residues. CDR3 nucleotide sequence: TGTGCCAGCAGTACCTGGACAGGGATTGCAGATACGCAGTATTTT. It codes for CASSTWTGIADTQYF.

The chain carries TRBV7-9 and TRBJ2-7; 9 bases are shared with TRBD1. With V trimmed by 4 bases and J by 3 bases, 4 bases remained unmatched. CDR1 is SEHNR, CDR2 FQNEAQ, per germline (reference sequence). This CDR3 has 14 residues. CDR3 nucleotides: TGTGCCAGCAGCTATCCGGGACAGGGCTACGAGCAGTACTTC. Its protein product is CASSYPGQGYEQYF.

V is TRBV28 and J is TRBJ2-7, with 9 bases matching TRBD1. V lost 10 bases and J lost 3; bases outside the gene matches: 7. CDR1 is MDHEN and CDR2 is SYDVKM in the germline V gene. The CDR3 has 13 residues. The CDR3 DNA sequence: TGTGCCACCACAGGGGACAGGGTCTACGAGCAGTACTTC. Translated, it gives CATTGDRVYEQYF. Supplemented by reference TRBV28 and TRBJ2-7, the full variable domain reads DVKVTQSSRYLVKRTGEKVFLECVQDMDHENMFWYRQDPGLGLRLIYFSYDVKMKEKGDIPEGYSVSREKKERFSLILESASTNQTSMYLCATTGDRVYEQYFGPGTRLTVT.

The chain uses TRBV9 and TRBJ1-1; the D is unclear. CDR1 and CDR2 (germline): SGDLS, YYNGEE. This CDR3 has 14 amino acids. V lost 0 bases and J 2 bases, leaving 8 bases between the germline ends. CDR3 bases: TGTGCCAGCAGCGTAGGAAGTGGAAACACTGAAGCTTTCTTT. Encoded protein: CASSVGSGNTEAFF.

V gene TRBV7-2 combines with J gene TRBJ2-1; a possible D gene is TRBD2 (5 bases). Trimming left V 5 bases short and J 9 bases short, with 14 bases between. The CDR3 covers 13 residues. Germline CDR1 SGHTA, CDR2 FQGNSA. CDR3 region: CASSPQAGIEQFF. In DNA, the CDR3 is TGTGCCAGCAGCCCCCAGGCCGGGATTGAGCAGTTCTTC.